The 26 T cell receptor beta chains below come from one sample, sequenced in a study of blood T cells in healthy people across ages. Using a J-beta primer mix together with a sample-barcoded 5' primer, a second PCR was run for roughly 7 to 11 cycles. TCRdb redid the calling of the 5' RACE reads with MiXCR, one entry per CDR3 protein. The repertoire holds fewer than 2,000,000 distinct CDR3 sequences, about 39% seen once, with roughly 23% in the top ten. Sequenced material: blood. These receptors all stem from a human donor in good health.

The V call is TRBV7-8, the J call TRBJ2-5; 7 bases are shared with TRBD2. This CDR3 is 15 amino acids long. Germline V gives CDR1 SGHVS, CDR2 FQNEAQ. Losses at the gene ends were 7 bases for V and 0 bases for J; bases not matched to a gene: 8. CDR3 loop: CASTQAGGNQETQYF. In nucleotides, the CDR3 is TGTGCCAGCACCCAGGCCGGGGGGAACCAAGAGACCCAGTACTTC.

This clonotype occurred a few times. V and J are TRBV12-3 or TRBV12-4 and TRBJ2-7; either TRBD1 or TRBD2 may fit D (5 bases each). The CDR3 has 15 amino acids. V lost 6 bases and J lost 3, with 18 bases in between. CDR3 sequence reads: CASSLNRDENYEQYF. The DNA of the CDR3 is TGTGCCAGCAGCCTCAACCGGGACGAGAACTACGAGCAGTACTTC.

This clonotype was recorded a few times. The chain employs TRBV6-6 and TRBJ1-2; D possibly corresponds to TRBD1 (6 bases). There are 14 residues in the CDR3. Trimming left V 2 bases short and J 4 bases short, with 11 bases between. CDR1 is MNHNY, CDR2 SVGAGI, per germline (reference sequence). The DNA of the CDR3 is TGTGCCAGCAGTTACCAACAGGGCGCCTATGGCTACACCTTC. It codes for CASSYQQGAYGYTF.

As regards this clonotype: Without the conserved terminal phenylalanine or tryptophan, this CDR3 likely stems from a read error. V is TRBV6-2 or TRBV6-3 and J is TRBJ2-1; D is unresolved. This CDR3 region has 16 residues. CDR1 is MNHEY and CDR2 is SVGEGT in the germline V gene. Trimming took off 4 bases at V and 0 bases at J, with 13 bases between the two ends. CDR3 loop: CASSLASSVSYNEQFS. The CDR3 DNA reads TGTGCCAGCAGTTTGGCCTCTAGTGTCTCCTACAATGAGCAGTTCTCC.

The rearrangement uses TRBV6-2 or TRBV6-3 and TRBJ2-7; tentatively, D is TRBD1 or TRBD2 (5 bases each). Germline CDR1 is MNHEY and CDR2 is SVGEGT. The CDR3 spans 15 residues. V dropped 0 bases and J dropped 2 bases, with 11 bases sitting between them. The CDR3 loop reads CASSYSGEETYEQYF. The CDR3 DNA sequence: TGTGCCAGCAGTTACTCGGGGGAAGAAACCTACGAGCAGTACTTC.

The chain links TRBV6-2 or TRBV6-3 to TRBJ1-2; tentative D call: TRBD1 (6 bases). The V gene's germline CDR1 is MNHEY and CDR2 SVGEGT. The CDR3 totals 15 residues. V was shortened by 6 bases and J by 4 bases, with 18 bases between the two germline ends. The CDR3 DNA reads as TGTGCCAGCAGCCCGCCGGGACACCGCACCTATGGCTACACCTTC. This sequence encodes CASSPPGHRTYGYTF.

The V call is TRBV12-3 or TRBV12-4, the J call TRBJ1-2; unclear D gene. CDR3 length equals 12 residues. The V end lost 2 bases, the J end lost 6 bases, and 7 bases lay between the germline ends. The CDR3 DNA reads TGTGCCAGCAGTTTACAACGTAATGGCTACACCTTC. Its translation is CASSLQRNGYTF.

This clonotype appeared a single time. V gene TRBV7-2 combines with J gene TRBJ2-6; no clear D gene. Trimming pared 3 bases from V and 0 bases from J, leaving 9 bases between. Germline CDR1 and CDR2: SGHTA and FQGNSA. The length of the CDR3 is 16 residues. The CDR3 sequence: CASSLGIASGANVLTF. DNA for the CDR3: TGTGCCAGCAGCTTGGGCATCGCCTCTGGGGCCAACGTCCTGACTTTC.

The chain employs TRBV7-9 and TRBJ1-2; weak D call: TRBD1 (6 bases). The germline V gene has CDR1 SEHNR and CDR2 FQNEAQ (reference sequence). The CDR3 runs to 14 residues. Trimming took off 4 bases at V and 5 bases at J, with 14 bases between the two ends. The CDR3 sequence: CASSSGGGRYGYTF. As DNA, the CDR3 is TGTGCCAGCAGCTCCGGTGGGGGCCGGTATGGCTACACCTTC.

The CDR3 region has the DNA TGCAGTGCTAGACGACCGGGACTAGCGAGGGACAATGAGCAGTTCTTC. Protein sequence: CSARRPGLARDNEQFF. The chain has TRBV20-1 and TRBJ2-1, with TRBD2 matching 10 bases. J was trimmed by 5 bases and V by 2 bases; bases with no gene match: 9. Germline CDR1 reads DFQATT; CDR2 reads SNEGSKA (reference sequence). The CDR3 contains 16 residues.

V gene TRBV10-3 combines with J gene TRBJ1-1, with TRBD1 matching over 7 bases. The trim removed 9 bases at V and 5 bases at J, leaving 6 bases unmatched. This CDR3 spans 12 amino acids. Germline V gene data show CDR1 as ENHRY and CDR2 as SYGVKD. CDR3 region: CAMRGLETEAFF. For the CDR3, the DNA is TGTGCCATGAGGGGGCTAGAGACTGAAGCTTTCTTT.

In the case of this clonotype: Mismatch with germline at one junction end may stem from a read error. The V gene is TRBV4-1, the J gene TRBJ2-1, with 12 nucleotides matching TRBD2. Germline CDR1 MGHRA, CDR2 YSYEKL. This CDR3 region has 17 residues. CDR3 sequence: CASSSSVLAGGYNGQFF. The CDR3 bases are TGCGCCAGCAGCTCCTCCGTCCTAGCGGGGGGGTACAATGGGCAGTTCTTC.

The CDR3 DNA sequence: TGCGCCAGCGCCTTTGGATCGCTCTCTGGGGCCAACGTCCTGACTTTC. It translates to CASAFGSLSGANVLTF. V and J are TRBV5-1 and TRBJ2-6; D ambiguous. The CDR3 sequence is 16 residues long. Germline V gene data show CDR1 as SGHRS and CDR2 as YFSETQ. V lost 7 bases, J lost 0 bases, and 14 bases lay in between.

J is TRBJ1-2 and V is TRBV6-9; D is perhaps TRBD1 (5 bases). Germline-derived CDR1 and CDR2 are MNHGY and SVAAGI. Between the trimmed V and J ends, which lost 11 bases and 0 bases, there was a span of 28 bases. CDR3 length: 18 residues. CDR3 loop: CARKGGRRDSKANYGYTF. The CDR3 DNA sequence: TGTGCCCGAAAAGGAGGAAGGAGGGACTCTAAGGCTAACTATGGCTACACCTTC.

Comment on this clonotype: The junction differs from germline at one of its ends, possibly a read error. The chain uses TRBV12-3 or TRBV12-4 and TRBJ2-3, with D perhaps matching TRBD2 (6 bases). There are 15 residues in the CDR3. The DNA of the CDR3 is TGTGCCAGCAGCCCGACTAGATTAAGCACAGATGCGCAGTATTTT. Protein product: CASSPTRLSTDAQYF.

There are a few counts of this clonotype. The chain joins TRBV7-8 to TRBJ1-2; a weak D match, TRBD1 (6 bases). Germline lookup yields CDR1 SGHVS and CDR2 FQNEAQ. CDR3 length: 15 amino acids. The V end lost 3 bases, the J end lost 4 bases, and 15 bases lay between the germline ends. The CDR3 sequence: CASSFLRQAGYGYTF. Here the CDR3 DNA reads TGTGCCAGCAGCTTTCTGAGACAGGCGGGCTATGGCTACACCTTC.

This sequence joins TRBV5-1 and TRBJ2-2; 7 bases map to TRBD1. The CDR3 contains 17 residues. Per the germline V gene, CDR1 is SGHRS and CDR2 is YFSETQ. V shed 3 bases and J 3 bases; nucleotides not matched to a gene: 11. The CDR3 sequence is CASSWGPEGGDTGELFF. The CDR3 DNA is TGCGCCAGCAGCTGGGGTCCTGAAGGGGGCGACACCGGGGAGCTGTTTTTT.

This clonotype has just a few counts. The chain combines TRBV4-3 with TRBJ2-7; D gene unclear. Trimming took 2 bases from V and 1 from J, leaving 15 bases between them. CDR1 is LGHNA, CDR2 YSLEER, per germline. The CDR3 totals 16 residues. The CDR3 DNA reads TGCGCCAGCAGCCAAAGTTCCCGAGGACGTTCCTACGAGCAGTACTTC. It yields the protein CASSQSSRGRSYEQYF.

Only a few counts were recorded for this clonotype. V usage is TRBV6-2 or TRBV6-3 and J usage is TRBJ2-1; possibly TRBD1 for D (6 bases). This CDR3 is built from 14 residues. Trimming shortened V by 7 bases and J by 2 bases, and 12 bases separated the two germline ends. Germline CDR1 reads MNHEY; CDR2 reads SVGEGT. The CDR3: CASTADRTYNEQFF. The CDR3 nucleotides are TGTGCCAGCACTGCGGACAGAACCTACAATGAGCAGTTCTTC.

J is TRBJ2-5 and V is TRBV29-1, with D tentatively TRBD1 (7 bases). This CDR3 region has 13 residues. With 7 bases removed from V and 2 bases from J, the gap between germline ends came to 14 bases. CDR1 and CDR2 from the germline V gene are SQVTM and ANQGSEA. The CDR3 nucleotides are TGCAGCGCTTGGGGGGACAGTCAAGAGACCCAGTACTTC. Translating gives CSAWGDSQETQYF.

V usage is TRBV4-3 and J usage is TRBJ1-6, with D unclear. Trimming took 0 bases from V and 11 from J, leaving 8 bases between them. This CDR3 is 13 amino acids long. Per the germline V gene, CDR1 is LGHNA and CDR2 is YSLEER. The CDR3 sequence: CASSQDKLTPLHF. CDR3 bases: TGCGCCAGCAGCCAAGATAAGCTTACACCCCTCCACTTT.

This clonotype was seen a few times. The V gene is TRBV4-3, the J gene TRBJ2-1; D is unclear. Trimming stripped 4 bases from V and 8 bases from J, with 15 bases between. The CDR3 covers 14 residues. Germline CDR1 and CDR2: LGHNA and YSLEER. The CDR3 spells CASSPVGDLHEQFF. CDR3 nucleotides: TGCGCCAGCAGCCCAGTCGGAGATTTGCATGAGCAGTTCTTC.

This clonotype was seen a single time. This chain uses TRBV4-2 with TRBJ2-1, with 8 bases identical to TRBD2. V was clipped by 4 bases and J by 4 bases; unmatched bases: 6. In germline, CDR1 is LGHNA, CDR2 YNFKEQ. The CDR3 is made up of 15 amino acids. The DNA of the CDR3 is TGTGCCAGCAGCCCCGGGGGGGCAAGGTACAATGAGCAGTTCTTC. This codes for CASSPGGARYNEQFF.

In its sample, this clonotype was seen a few times. The rearrangement links TRBV4-1 to TRBJ2-5; D possibly matches TRBD1 or TRBD2 (6 bases each). The germline V gene encodes CDR1 MGHRA and CDR2 YSYEKL. V lost 0 bases to trimming and J lost 5 bases, with 10 bases between them. This CDR3 spans 14 amino acids. The CDR3 sequence is CASSQEGAGETQYF. CDR3 DNA: TGCGCCAGCAGCCAAGAGGGGGCGGGGGAGACCCAGTACTTC.

This chain uses TRBV28 with TRBJ1-2; 7 bases align to TRBD1. The CDR3 contains 15 residues. With 6 bases clipped from V and 2 bases from J, the junction kept 9 bases outside the gene matches. Looked up from germline, CDR1 is MDHEN and CDR2 is SYDVKM. The CDR3 loop is CASRGTASRNYGYTF. The CDR3 nucleotides read TGTGCCAGCAGGGGGACAGCCAGTAGAAACTATGGCTACACCTTC.

The chain employs TRBV20-1 and TRBJ1-5, with D perhaps matching TRBD1 (6 bases). CDR3 length equals 14 residues. Germline CDR1 reads DFQATT; CDR2 reads SNEGSKA (reference sequence). The V end lost 5 bases, the J end lost 2 bases, and 13 bases lay between the germline ends. CDR3 DNA sequence: TGCAGTGCTTCCGACAGGCGGGGCAATCAGCCCCAGCATTTT. Translating it yields CSASDRRGNQPQHF.